A single sample gave rise to the 27 T cell receptor beta chains below, sequenced in a study of T cell responses to AZD1222 COVID-19 vaccine. Assay used: immunoSEQ multiplex PCR; TCRdb lists only in-frame clones, some missing. The sample has under 85,000 clones; around 90% are singletons. Material: peripheral blood, obtained on day 0 of AZD1222 vaccination. Receptors were obtained from an adult in good health.

The chain has TRBV2 and TRBJ2-1, with 10 bases fitting TRBD2. The J segment lost 3 bases and the V segment lost 9 bases, leaving 5 bases of the junction unmatched. CDR1 and CDR2 from the germline V gene are SNHLY and FYNNEI. CDR3 length equals 14 residues. The CDR3 sequence is CASGRTSGYNEQFF. In nucleotides, the CDR3 is TGTGCCAGTGGCCGGACTAGCGGCTACAATGAGCAGTTCTTC. Using reference TRBV2 and TRBJ2-1 for the parts outside the CDR3, the full variable domain is EPEVTQTPSHQVTQMGQEVILRCVPISNHLYFYWYRQILGQKVEFLVSFYNNEISEKSEIFDDQFSVERPDGSNFTLKIRSTKLEDSAMYFCASGRTSGYNEQFFGPGTRLTVL.

The chain recombines TRBV27 with TRBJ1-1; no definite D call. V lost 2 bases to trimming and J lost 2 bases, with 12 bases between them. CDR3 length: 15 residues. Germline CDR1 reads MNHEY; CDR2 reads SMNVEV (reference sequence). This CDR3 reads CASSLIPAANTEAFF. Here the CDR3 DNA reads TGTGCCAGCAGTTTAATACCGGCTGCTAACACTGAAGCTTTCTTT.

This clone was detected only a few times. This chain uses TRBV12-3 or TRBV12-4 with TRBJ1-2; unclear D gene. The CDR3 covers 13 residues. V lost 2 bases and J lost 4, with 8 bases in between. The CDR3 spells CASSLRAAYGYTF. In DNA form, the CDR3 reads TGTGCCAGCAGTTTAAGGGCAGCCTATGGCTACACCTTC.

The V call is TRBV7-8, the J call TRBJ1-2, with D perhaps TRBD1 (5 bases). Trimming took off 9 bases at V and 4 bases at J, with 21 bases between the two ends. CDR1 SGHVS and CDR2 FQNEAQ come from the germline V gene. There are 15 residues in the CDR3. The CDR3 region has the DNA TGTGCCAGATACCTTGGGACGTCGGAGGGCTATGGCTACACCTTC. Protein: CARYLGTSEGYGYTF.

The chain links TRBV6-5 to TRBJ2-4; perhaps TRBD2 as D (7 bases). The CDR3 spans 15 residues. CDR1 and CDR2 from the germline V gene are MNHEY and SVGAGI. Trimming removed 2 bases from V and 3 bases from J, with 11 bases in between. CDR3 DNA: TGTGCCAGCAGTTACGGGGGAGGGGGCAAAAACATTCAGTACTTC. Encoded protein: CASSYGGGGKNIQYF.

The CDR3 region is CASSEALDPQAFF. CDR3 DNA: TGTGCCAGCAGTGAAGCGTTGGACCCCCAAGCTTTCTTT. The J gene is TRBJ1-1, the V gene TRBV6-1; D ambiguous. The V gene's germline CDR1 is MNHNS and CDR2 SASEGT. Trimming shortened V by 0 bases and J by 9 bases, and 11 bases separated the two germline ends. There are 13 residues in the CDR3.

The chain has TRBV27 and TRBJ1-5; D uncertain. V was clipped by 4 bases and J by 4 bases, with 11 bases between them. The CDR3 loop spans 14 amino acids. The germline gives CDR1 MNHEY, CDR2 SMNVEV (reference sequence). CDR3: CASSSTALNQPQHF. The CDR3 DNA follows: TGTGCCAGCAGTTCCACAGCTTTAAATCAGCCCCAGCATTTT.

This clone was seen a few times. This rearrangement joins TRBV28 to TRBJ1-2, with 8 bases lining up with TRBD1. The CDR3 sequence is 14 residues long. The junction had 8 bases not matched to a gene; V was cut back by 3 bases and J by 8 bases. The germline gives CDR1 MDHEN, CDR2 SYDVKM. The CDR3 reads CASSFGRGRGGYTF. In DNA, the CDR3 is TGTGCCAGCAGTTTTGGCAGGGGGCGCGGGGGCTACACCTTC.

The gene calls are TRBV9 and TRBJ2-2, with 10 bases aligning to TRBD2. CDR3 length: 16 amino acids. V lost 0 bases to trimming and J lost 7 bases; unmatched junction nucleotides: 6. The germline gives CDR1 SGDLS, CDR2 YYNGEE. The CDR3 DNA is TGTGCCAGCAGCGTAGCTCCTAGCGGGAGTATCGGGGAGCTGTTTTTT. Protein product: CASSVAPSGSIGELFF.

The rearrangement joins TRBV9 to TRBJ1-1; D is ambiguous. Trimming removed 4 bases from V and 1 base from J, with 11 bases in between. The germline gives CDR1 SGDLS, CDR2 YYNGEE. There are 14 residues in the CDR3. This chain's CDR3 is CASSPPGRNTEAFF. CDR3 DNA sequence: TGTGCCAGCAGCCCACCGGGGAGGAACACTGAAGCTTTCTTT.

The J gene is TRBJ2-3, the V gene TRBV6-6; D call uncertain. Germline assignment: CDR1 MNHNY and CDR2 SVGAGI (reference sequence). This CDR3 region has 14 residues. Trimming stripped 4 bases from V and 2 bases from J, with 10 bases between. Here the CDR3 reads CASSSDGYTDTQYF. The CDR3 region has the DNA TGTGCCAGCAGTTCCGACGGATACACAGATACGCAGTATTTT.

In its sample, this clone was seen once. The V call is TRBV5-6, the J call TRBJ2-2; D remains unclear. CDR3 size: 14 residues. V was pared by 0 bases and J by 8 bases, with 11 bases between. The germline V gene has CDR1 SGHDT and CDR2 YYEEEE. For the CDR3, the DNA is TGTGCCAGCAGCTTGGGGACCTATGCAGGGGAGCTGTTTTTT. Amino acids: CASSLGTYAGELFF.

The rearrangement joins TRBV7-6 to TRBJ2-2, with 10 positions matching TRBD1. V was clipped by 3 bases and J by 6 bases; unmatched bases: 4. The CDR3 length is 15 residues. Germline V gives CDR1 SGHVS, CDR2 FNYEAQ. In nucleotides, the CDR3 is TGTGCCAGCAGCTTCGGACAGGGGGGAGCCGGGGAGCTGTTTTTT. Amino acid sequence: CASSFGQGGAGELFF.

V gene TRBV6-2 or TRBV6-3 combines with J gene TRBJ2-3; the D gene is possibly TRBD1 (6 bases). Germline V gene sequence: CDR1 MNHEY, CDR2 SVGEGT. The germline V and J ends were trimmed by 6 bases and 2 bases, with 18 bases remaining between them. The CDR3 totals 16 residues. CDR3 nucleotide sequence: TGTGCCAGCAGCATACCGAGGGGGACACCCACAGATACGCAGTATTTT. This sequence encodes CASSIPRGTPTDTQYF.

This rearrangement joins TRBV12-5 to TRBJ2-7; 11 bases match TRBD2. The germline gives CDR1 LGHNT, CDR2 FRNRAP. The V segment lost 7 bases and the J segment 3 bases; nucleotides outside the gene matches: 8. CDR3 length: 15 residues. CDR3 nucleotide sequence: TGTGCTAGTGCCCCCGGACTAGCGGGTTTCTACGAGCAGTACTTC. Translating gives CASAPGLAGFYEQYF.

Written as DNA, the CDR3 is TGTGCCAGCAGTTTAGGGGGGATGAACACTGAAGCTTTCTTT. Translated, it gives CASSLGGMNTEAFF. The chain has TRBV28 and TRBJ1-1; a weak D match, TRBD1 (5 bases). V was shortened by 2 bases and J by 0 bases, with 7 bases between the two germline ends. Germline values: CDR1 MDHEN, CDR2 SYDVKM. The CDR3 sequence is 14 residues long.

This chain uses TRBV18 with TRBJ1-2; D is perhaps TRBD1 (5 bases). The CDR3 runs 16 residues. Trimming removed 4 bases at V and 0 bases at J, with 15 bases between. The germline V gene encodes CDR1 KGHSH and CDR2 LQKENI. The CDR3 DNA is TGTGCCAGCTCACGATTTACGGGACGGTCTAACTATGGCTACACCTTC. It translates to CASSRFTGRSNYGYTF. The variable domain in full, with the rest retrieved from reference TRBV18 and TRBJ1-2, is NAGVMQNPRHLVRRRGQEARLRCSPMKGHSHVYWYRQLPEEGLKFMVYLQKENIIDESGMPKERFSAEFPKEGPSILRIQQVVRGDSAAYFCASSRFTGRSNYGYTFGSGTRLTVV.

The gene calls are TRBV25-1 and TRBJ1-5, with 7 bases identical to TRBD1. The CDR3 spans 13 residues. The junction had 6 bases not matched to a gene; V was cut back by 6 bases and J by 7 bases. Germline loops: CDR1 MGHDK, CDR2 SYGVNS. The CDR3 nucleotides are TGTGCCAGCAGAGCCGACAGGGAACAGCCCCAGCATTTT. This sequence encodes CASRADREQPQHF. The full variable domain, completed using reference TRBV25-1 and TRBJ1-5, is EADIYQTPRYLVIGTGKKITLECSQTMGHDKMYWYQQDPGMELHLIHYSYGVNSTEKGDLSSESTVSRIRTEHFPLTLESARPSHTSQYLCASRADREQPQHFGDGTRLSIL.

The chain has TRBV10-1 and TRBJ2-5; D uncertain. CDR3 length equals 12 residues. The germline CDR1 and CDR2 sequences are WNHNN and SYGVQD (reference sequence). V lost 2 bases and J lost 0, with 1 base in between. The CDR3: CASSEDQETQYF. The CDR3 DNA reads TGCGCCAGCAGTGAGGACCAAGAGACCCAGTACTTC.

The genes are TRBV11-3 and TRBJ2-7; possibly TRBD1 for D (6 bases). Trimming removed 1 base at V and 5 bases at J, with 18 bases between. CDR1 and CDR2 (germline): SGHNT, YENEEA. This CDR3 has 16 residues. CDR3 coding DNA: TGTGCCAGCAGCTTAGGGCCCCAGGGGCGAAGTGACGAGCAGTACTTC. It translates to CASSLGPQGRSDEQYF.

The chain combines TRBV28 with TRBJ1-3; 7 positions match TRBD1. The CDR3 contains 14 residues. V lost 6 bases and J lost 4; bases outside the gene matches: 6. In germline, CDR1 is MDHEN, CDR2 SYDVKM. DNA for the CDR3: TGTGCCAGCAGGGATGGGACAGACGGAAACACCATATATTTT. It codes for CASRDGTDGNTIYF.

The V and J genes are TRBV7-8 and TRBJ2-1, with D possibly TRBD1 on 5 matching bases. CDR3 length: 13 residues. V gave up 6 bases and J gave up 8 bases, with 14 bases separating them. CDR1 and CDR2 (germline): SGHVS, FQNEAQ. Here the CDR3 reads CASRHVQGDEQFF. In DNA form, the CDR3 reads TGTGCCAGCAGACATGTCCAGGGTGATGAGCAGTTCTTC. Variable domain in full (rest from reference TRBV7-8 and TRBJ2-1): GAGVSQSPRYKVAKRGQDVALRCDPISGHVSLFWYQQALGQGPEFLTYFQNEAQLDKSGLPSDRFFAERPEGSVSTLKIQRTQQEDSAVYLCASRHVQGDEQFFGPGTRLTVL.

The chain recombines TRBV3-1 (or the pseudogene TRBV3-2) with TRBJ2-3, with a weak D call TRBD2 (6 bases). Germline V CDR1 and CDR2: LGHDT, YNNKEL (reference sequence). Between the trimmed V and J ends, which lost 4 bases and 0 bases, there was a span of 11 bases. This CDR3 region has 15 residues. The CDR3: CASSRGTLSTDTQYF. The CDR3 nucleotides read TGTGCCAGCAGCCGAGGGACTCTTAGCACAGATACGCAGTATTTT.

The chain is built from TRBV7-8 and TRBJ2-7; 8 bases fit TRBD1. The CDR3 is 16 residues long. Losses at the gene ends were 2 bases for V and 2 bases for J; bases not matched to a gene: 8. The V gene's germline CDR1 is SGHVS and CDR2 FQNEAQ. Written as DNA, the CDR3 is TGTGCCAGCAGCTTACCGGCCGGGACAGGACCCTACGAGCAGTACTTC. Amino acid sequence: CASSLPAGTGPYEQYF.

The V gene is TRBV10-3, the J gene TRBJ2-5; 7 positions match TRBD2. CDR1 and CDR2 (germline): ENHRY, SYGVKD. Trimming took 7 bases from V and 5 from J; bases not matched to a gene: 7. The CDR3 is made up of 13 amino acids. Here the CDR3 reads CAIKIAGEETQYF. The CDR3 region has the DNA TGTGCCATCAAAATAGCGGGTGAGGAGACCCAGTACTTC.

V usage is TRBV19 and J usage is TRBJ1-5; D gene ambiguous. The CDR3 consists of 13 residues. Per germline, CDR1 LNHDA and CDR2 SQIVND (reference sequence). V lost 6 bases to trimming and J lost 5 bases, with 11 bases between them. DNA of the CDR3: TGTGCCAGTAGGGACTTTATCGATCAGCCCCAGCATTTT. It codes for CASRDFIDQPQHF.

The J gene is TRBJ1-1, the V gene TRBV18, with no clear D. CDR3 length: 14 amino acids. V lost 8 bases and J lost 1, with 14 bases in between. The germline V gene encodes CDR1 KGHSH and CDR2 LQKENI. The CDR3 sequence: CASVTRTGNTEAFF. The CDR3 DNA reads TGTGCCAGCGTAACACGCACCGGGAACACTGAAGCTTTCTTT.